This T cell receptor beta chain was sequenced during a study of blood T cell repertoires in COVID-19. Study-wide context: There were acute and convalescent COVID-19 samples, and they came from the United States, Italy and Spain. PBMCs, B-cell-depleted T cells, or T cells were the source of the cDNA or gDNA that made up the material.

Under the authors' procedure: Researchers report that nucleated cell counts were estimated from reference gene primer amplification. Sequenced by immunoSEQ multiplex PCR; TCRdb stores in-frame clones only, minus some. V, J and clone size were drawn from that table, and D and trimming were deduced from the DNA. The sample includes about 130,000 clones, roughly four fifths of them seen just once. Germline V gives CDR1 MNHNS, CDR2 SASEGT. The CDR3 sequence is 15 residues long. The V gene end was trimmed by 1 base and the J gene end by 4 bases; junction bases not matched to a gene: 0. The receptor was derived from an elderly woman with acute or convalescent COVID-19. The chain links TRBV6-1 to TRBJ2-1; TRBD1 matches 11 bases. Sequencing input: peripheral blood. The DNA for the CDR3 is TGTGCCAGCAGTGAAGGGGACAGGGGGTACAATGAGCAGTTCTTC. It specifies CASSEGDRGYNEQFF.